These T cell receptor beta chains were read from a single sample in a study of T cell responses to AZD1222 COVID-19 vaccine. The data were produced by immunoSEQ multiplex PCR, yet TCRdb's version contains in-frame clones alone and is incomplete. Of some 150,000 clones in the sample, over 85% were seen once. The material sequenced was peripheral blood, taken on day 0 of AZD1222 vaccination. All receptors come from an adult in good health. The conserved cysteine and the conserved F or W are not part of the CDR3 here. D genes are given only for firm matches.

>TRBV19|TRBJ1-6|-
ATKTGYNSPLH
>TRBV2|TRBJ1-2|-
ASSEGIWANYGYT
>TRBV14|TRBJ2-1|-
ASSQTAGQFYNEQF
>TRBV29-1|TRBJ1-2|-
SGRDIGDYGYT
>TRBV7-2|TRBJ2-7|TRBD2
ASSLVGRESPYEQY
>TRBV5-1|TRBJ1-4|TRBD1
ASSLGDRATNEKLF
>TRBV4-1|TRBJ1-1|TRBD1
ASSQETGAGTEAF
>TRBV18|TRBJ1-5|-
ASSPSPGRTSNQPQH
>TRBV5-8|TRBJ2-5|TRBD1
ASSLYQGAPETQY
>TRBV3-1/TRBV3-2|TRBJ1-1|-
ASSQQGEAF
>TRBV28|TRBJ1-1|-
ASSSISGHAIAMAF
>TRBV27|TRBJ1-5|-
ASSQIGTNQPQH
>TRBV7-2|TRBJ1-5|-
ASSSPPGNQPQH
>TRBV27|TRBJ2-2|-
ASSLRLAGTGELF
>TRBV5-8|TRBJ1-6|TRBD1
ASSLSGQGFSPLH
>TRBV11-2|TRBJ1-2|-
ASRPDRNYGYT
>TRBV19|TRBJ1-2|-
ASSVPLIGGYT
>TRBV7-6|TRBJ2-7|-
ASSLEVTGTYEQY
>TRBV19|TRBJ1-5|-
ASSMGGRGRVNQPQH
>TRBV28|TRBJ2-3|TRBD2
ASSLGPGGADTQY
>TRBV6-1|TRBJ2-7|-
ASSEVLSGRRSSYEQY
>TRBV5-1|TRBJ1-1|-
ASSLGAQGVVGPDTEAF
>TRBV7-2|TRBJ1-5|TRBD1
ASSAEQGALPQH
>TRBV5-4|TRBJ2-3|TRBD1
ASSLKRTGDTDTQY
>TRBV9|TRBJ2-7|-
ASSAQAGQNYEQY
>TRBV11-2|TRBJ1-4|TRBD1
ASSLTVQGVTNEKLF
>TRBV4-1|TRBJ2-7|-
ASSQVEGVDEQY
>TRBV5-1|TRBJ2-5|-
ASSLRVGEGETQY
>TRBV10-3|TRBJ2-3|-
AISESAGGTDTQY
>TRBV6-1|TRBJ1-1|-
ASSEDPGANTEAF
>TRBV5-1|TRBJ1-6|TRBD1
ASSPGQGGYNSPLH
>TRBV7-9|TRBJ2-7|-
ASSLGLWPYEQY
>TRBV3-1/TRBV3-2|TRBJ1-3|-
ASSSTTGNTIY
>TRBV2|TRBJ2-2|-
ASSPAGTRNTGELF
>TRBV9|TRBJ2-1|TRBD2
ASSARWTSGALGNEQF
>TRBV19|TRBJ2-1|TRBD2
ASSIPGLAGGEQF
>TRBV4-1|TRBJ1-5|-
ASSQGIDQPQH